This TCR beta chain was observed in a study of blood T cells in healthy people across ages. Points from the study as a whole: Diversity was higher, and naive CD4+ cells more numerous, in long-lived donors than in aged donors.

Then a second PCR, running roughly 7 to 11 cycles, was carried out with a sample-barcoded 5' primer and a J-beta primer mix. Unique molecular identifiers of 12 random nucleotides labeled each cDNA. TCRdb itself ran the 5' RACE reads through MiXCR, one entry per CDR3 protein. The sample includes fewer than 2 million distinct CDR3 sequences, about two fifths of them seen just once. Of note for this clonotype: Its antigen is currently unknown.

Healthy Russian Caucasian donors spanned ages 6 to 90 years. Collection of 8.5 to 10 milliliters of peripheral blood was performed for each donor. The CDR3 consists of 15 residues. CDR1 is SEHNR, CDR2 FQNEAQ, per germline (reference sequence). Sequenced: blood. The source of this sequence is a human donor in good health. This rearrangement joins TRBV7-9 to TRBJ2-7; D might be TRBD1 or TRBD2, each matching 7 bases. The end of the DNA fits TRBJ2-5 better, so the J call may be wrong. The CDR3 DNA reads TGTGCCACAAGGAGCGGGACAGATCAACAAGAGACCCAGTACTTC. Translating gives CATRSGTDQQETQYF.